This T cell receptor beta chain was recorded in a study of CD8 T cells in Susac syndrome. With random hexamers, reverse transcription was performed on about 0.5 to 1 ug of RNA. Each CDR3 protein gets one entry after TCRdb re-called the immunoSEQ multiplex PCR reads with MiXCR. The sample contains about 120,000 distinct CDR3 sequences, around 94% of which appear only once. This CDR3 spans 15 amino acids. The V gene's germline CDR1 is MNHEY and CDR2 SVGAGI. Trimming took 6 bases from V and 0 from J, leaving 12 bases between them. The rearrangement uses TRBV6-5 and TRBJ2-1, with D maybe TRBD2 (5 bases). Specimen: CD8+ T cells from PBMCs. The sequence was obtained from a human donor with Susac syndrome. CDR3 sequence reads: CASSLDGNSYNEQFF. In DNA, the CDR3 is TGTGCCAGCAGCTTGGACGGGAACTCCTACAATGAGCAGTTCTTC.